This passage covers 5 T cell receptor beta chains from one sample sequenced in a study of diagnostic markers for celiac disease. TCRdb reprocessed the reads and keeps a single row for each CDR3 protein, giving no DNA. The specimen's table records a few thousand distinct CDR3 sequences. Sequencing input: either unsorted cells or a sorted T cell fraction (not recorded which). These receptor sequences come from a human donor. This table probably holds off-target reads from a library built for another chain.

J is TRBJ2-2 and V is TRBV4-3; absent DNA, TCRdb's TRBD1 call cannot be checked. Germline lookup yields CDR1 LGHNA and CDR2 YSLEER. The CDR3 runs to 14 residues. The CDR3 loop reads CASSQGRVTGELFF.

This rearrangement joins TRBV20-1 to TRBJ2-1; with no DNA, the TCRdb D assignment of TRBD2 cannot be verified. Germline lookup yields CDR1 DFQATT and CDR2 SNEGSKA (reference sequence). This CDR3 has 14 amino acids. The CDR3 is CSGLAGGPYNEQFF.

This rearrangement joins TRBV5-1 to TRBJ1-4. CDR1 and CDR2 from the germline V gene are SGHRS and YFSETQ. This CDR3 is built from 15 residues. CDR3 residues: CASSSTGPSNEKLFF.

In terms of frequency, this clonotype is medium-sized. This sequence joins TRBV6-6 and TRBJ2-3; without DNA, the TCRdb call of TRBD1 cannot be checked. This CDR3 comprises 18 residues. Germline V gene lookup returns CDR1 MNHNY and CDR2 SVGAGI (reference sequence). This CDR3 is CASTVTTVGLLTTDTQYF.

This chain uses TRBV29-1 with TRBJ2-1. CDR1 and CDR2 (germline): SQVTM, ANQGSEA. This CDR3 spans 11 amino acids. The CDR3 spells CSPKLGNEQFF.